This T cell receptor (beta chain) was captured in a study of T cells after yellow fever vaccination. TCRdb analysed the 5' RACE reads with MiXCR anew, one entry per CDR3 protein. The table has approximately 96,000 distinct CDR3 sequences, under 9% seen once. Germline values: CDR1 SGHVS, CDR2 FQNEAQ. The CDR3 has 13 residues. With 5 bases clipped from V and 7 bases from J, the junction kept 5 bases outside the gene matches. V and J are TRBV7-8 and TRBJ1-5, with 7 bases that match TRBD1. This TCR was sampled from a man aged 18 to 29 who received the YFV17D yellow fever vaccine. The sample here was CD8+ T cells not binding an NS4B(214-222) dextramer, sorted from PBMCs, taken less than 18 days after the first yellow fever vaccination. The CDR3 DNA is TGTGCCAGCAGCGACCGGGACAGACAGCCCCAGCATTTT. Translation: CASSDRDRQPQHF.